This record covers a single T cell receptor (beta chain). The CDR3 is 15 amino acids. The V segment lost 6 bases and the J segment 7 bases; nucleotides outside the gene matches: 14. The germline gives CDR1 MNHNY, CDR2 SVGAGI (reference sequence). The Seattle site enrolled patients during active infection and followed them longitudinally. This record belongs to a study of blood T cell repertoires in COVID-19. For the study at large: Italy, Spain and the United States were the sources of the convalescent and acute COVID-19 samples. PBMCs, B-cell-depleted T cells, or T cells provided the cDNA or gDNA that made up the material.

Libraries were prepared by immunoSEQ multiplex PCR; TCRdb keeps only in-frame clonotypes and omits some of them. The top ten clones hold around 1.3% of a sample with 200,000 to 250,000 clones, approximately 83% of them seen once. This sequence joins TRBV6-6 and TRBJ1-2; 7 bases align to TRBD1. The receptor's source is a woman in her 30s with COVID-19, enrolled during active disease. The sample taken for sequencing was peripheral blood. In DNA, the CDR3 is TGTGCCAGCAGCCAAAGACAGGGTAGGGATTTTGGCTACACCTTC. It codes for CASSQRQGRDFGYTF.